This TCR beta chain was sequenced during a study of T cell responses to AZD1222 COVID-19 vaccine. Data came from immunoSEQ multiplex PCR; TCRdb stores just in-frame clones and leaves some out. Counted here are 55,000 to 85,000 clones, 80% to 85% occurring once; the ten biggest clones make up about a tenth. Germline assignment: CDR1 LNHDA and CDR2 SQIVND (reference sequence). The V and J ends lost 1 base and 9 bases respectively, with 13 bases between them. The CDR3 sequence is 15 residues long. The sample was peripheral blood, taken on day 0 of AZD1222 vaccination. The TCR sequence derives from an adult in good health. The chain recombines TRBV19 with TRBJ1-6; possibly TRBD1 for D (5 bases). In DNA, the CDR3 is TGTGCCAGTAGTATAGGGGGCCCGACGGGTTCACCCCTCCACTTT. Its translation: CASSIGGPTGSPLHF.